What follows are 11 T cell receptor beta chains derived from one specimen sequenced in a study of shared clonotypes between healthy human individuals. Sequencing used immunoSEQ multiplex PCR; TCRdb keeps in-frame clones, though not all of them. The profile shows a few million clones, over 85% of them singletons. Sequencing used naive CD4+ T cells from PBMCs. The subset is: CD45RA+ positively selected. These TCRs come from a young man in good health. Some clones in this sample may be carry-over from other donors' samples.

The chain carries TRBV7-9 and TRBJ2-2, with unresolved D. Germline loops: CDR1 SEHNR, CDR2 FQNEAQ (reference sequence). The CDR3 runs 13 residues. The V gene lost 0 bases and the J gene lost 13 bases, with 12 bases spanning the gap. CDR3 sequence reads: CASSLAGSPVLFF. The CDR3 nucleotides are TGTGCCAGCAGCTTAGCGGGGTCCCCGGTGCTGTTTTTT.

This clone appeared once. The rearrangement joins TRBV27 to TRBJ2-5, with D unresolved. From germline, CDR1 is MNHEY and CDR2 SMNVEV (reference sequence). V was trimmed by 2 bases and J by 5 bases, leaving 9 bases between them. The CDR3 spans 13 residues. This CDR3 is CASSLVGLETQYF. For the CDR3, the DNA is TGTGCCAGCAGTTTAGTGGGGTTGGAGACCCAGTACTTC.

The CDR3 DNA reads TGTGCCAGCAGCTTAGTCTCAGGGCAGTATTTT. It specifies CASSLVSGQYF. The V and J genes are TRBV7-9 and TRBJ2-3, with D uncertain. Germline CDR1 reads SEHNR; CDR2 reads FQNEAQ (reference sequence). The CDR3 runs 11 residues. Trimming cost V 1 base and J 11 bases, with 7 bases left between them.

The gene calls are TRBV11-1 and TRBJ2-5, with D tentatively TRBD1 or TRBD2 (6 bases each). V lost 5 bases and J lost 5, with 15 bases in between. Germline values: CDR1 SGHAT, CDR2 FQDESV (reference sequence). CDR3 size: 14 residues. CDR3 sequence: CASSPDGGGETQYF. The CDR3 DNA is TGTGCCAGCAGCCCGGACGGGGGCGGTGAGACCCAGTACTTC.

CDR3 in amino acids: CASSRHGTYEQYF. DNA of the CDR3: TGTGCCAGCAGCCGACACGGTACCTACGAGCAGTACTTC. The chain is built from TRBV27 and TRBJ2-7; no reliable D call. Germline V gene data show CDR1 as MNHEY and CDR2 as SMNVEV (reference sequence). The CDR3 spans 13 residues. The V and J ends lost 6 bases and 2 bases respectively, with 11 bases between them.

The rearrangement joins TRBV6-5 to TRBJ1-2, with D uncertain. CDR3 size: 14 residues. The germline gives CDR1 MNHEY, CDR2 SVGAGI. V lost 0 bases and J lost 4, with 9 bases in between. DNA of the CDR3: TGTGCCAGCAGTTACTCGAAGGGTACCTATGGCTACACCTTC. Protein product: CASSYSKGTYGYTF.

The genes are TRBV28 and TRBJ2-5; D is perhaps TRBD1 or TRBD2 (5 bases each). The CDR3 has 16 amino acids. Germline CDR1 reads MDHEN; CDR2 reads SYDVKM. V was cut by 3 bases and J by 0 bases, with 14 bases left in between. CDR3 in amino acids: CASSLTGTGNQETQYF. DNA of the CDR3: TGTGCCAGCAGTTTGACGGGGACGGGAAACCAAGAGACCCAGTACTTC.

The gene calls are TRBV28 and TRBJ2-2, with 8 bases aligning to TRBD1. With 10 bases clipped from V and 4 bases from J, the junction kept 5 bases outside the gene matches. Germline V gene lookup returns CDR1 MDHEN and CDR2 SYDVKM. The CDR3 has 13 residues. This CDR3 reads CANSDRVTGELFF. CDR3 nucleotide sequence: TGTGCCAACTCGGACAGGGTCACCGGGGAGCTGTTTTTT.

The J gene is TRBJ1-5, the V gene TRBV6-1; D is unclear. Germline V gives CDR1 MNHNS, CDR2 SASEGT. The CDR3 extends over 13 amino acids. Trimming cost V 4 bases and J 1 base, with 5 bases left between them. CDR3 coding DNA: TGTGCCAGCAGTGCCCAGAGCAATCAGCCCCAGCATTTT. Protein: CASSAQSNQPQHF.

The chain combines TRBV28 with TRBJ2-5; D remains ambiguous. The ends were cut back, 2 bases at V and 4 bases at J, with 8 bases in the middle. Germline loops: CDR1 MDHEN, CDR2 SYDVKM. CDR3 length equals 13 residues. As DNA, the CDR3 is TGTGCCAGCAGTTTAGTAGGGTTAGAGACCCAGTACTTC. It is translated as CASSLVGLETQYF.

This chain joins TRBV5-1 and TRBJ2-7; the match to TRBD1 covers 9 bases. V was clipped by 4 bases and J by 2 bases; unmatched bases: 4. The CDR3 is 14 residues long. Looked up from germline, CDR1 is SGHRS and CDR2 is YFSETQ. CDR3 bases: TGCGCCAGCAGCCCGGACAGGGGAACCTACGAGCAGTACTTC. It yields the protein CASSPDRGTYEQYF.